The next 21 T cell receptor beta chains were all read from a single sample in a study of T cell responses to AZD1222 COVID-19 vaccine. Profiled with immunoSEQ multiplex PCR; TCRdb holds only in-frame clones, not every one. The top ten hold around 4% of the sample, which has approximately 90,000 clones, approximately 91% seen once. The material was peripheral blood, obtained on day 0 of AZD1222 vaccination. All receptors derive from an adult in good health.

The rearrangement joins TRBV6-5 to TRBJ1-2, with D tentatively TRBD1 (6 bases). Germline values: CDR1 MNHEY, CDR2 SVGAGI. The CDR3 loop spans 15 amino acids. Trimming shortened V by 0 bases and J by 2 bases, and 10 bases separated the two germline ends. DNA of the CDR3: TGTGCCAGCAGTTACTCATGGCAGGGGAACTATGGCTACACCTTC. This sequence encodes CASSYSWQGNYGYTF.

The chain is built from TRBV10-3 and TRBJ2-7; TRBD1 agrees at 8 bases. The CDR3 is 16 amino acids. Germline CDR1 and CDR2: ENHRY and SYGVKD. J lost 6 bases, V lost 6 bases, and 16 bases had no gene match. CDR3 sequence reads: CAISETSGTGTGEQYF. In nucleotides, the CDR3 is TGTGCCATCAGCGAGACCTCCGGGACAGGTACAGGCGAGCAGTACTTC.

The V gene is TRBV6-5, the J gene TRBJ2-3; TRBD2 agrees at 12 bases. Trimming cost V 4 bases and J 3 bases; bases outside gene matches: 5. This CDR3 comprises 16 residues. The V gene's germline CDR1 is MNHEY and CDR2 SVGAGI. The CDR3 loop reads CASSSLLAGGTDTQYF. The CDR3 bases are TGTGCCAGCAGTTCCCTTCTAGCGGGGGGGACAGATACGCAGTATTTT.

This clone was seen only a few times. The CDR3 nucleotides are TGTGCCAGCAGTTTGGGTTTACCCGGGGACGGTCAGCCCCAGCATTTT. The encoded protein is CASSLGLPGDGQPQHF. The genes are TRBV27 and TRBJ1-5; TRBD1 might be the D (5 bases). This CDR3 has 16 amino acids. V dropped 3 bases and J dropped 6 bases, with 18 bases sitting between them. Looked up from germline, CDR1 is MNHEY and CDR2 is SMNVEV (reference sequence).

The chain carries TRBV29-1 and TRBJ1-1, with 7 bases fitting TRBD1. Germline CDR1 reads SQVTM; CDR2 reads ANQGSEA. The CDR3 is 13 amino acids. The trim removed 2 bases at V and 4 bases at J, leaving 4 bases unmatched. The CDR3: CSVERGGSTEAFF. CDR3 DNA: TGCAGCGTTGAACGAGGGGGCTCCACTGAAGCTTTCTTT.

With respect to this clone: This likely comes from a read error, as the CDR3 has no conserved phenylalanine or tryptophan at its end. The DNA is omitted, as the CDR3 cannot be located on it reliably, and the CDR3 follows TCRdb's listing. V and J are TRBV30 and TRBJ1-1. CDR1 and CDR2 (germline): GTSNPN, SVGIG (reference sequence). The CDR3 has 11 residues if both end residues are counted. This CDR3 is CAWSVPETPVL.

The rearrangement joins TRBV19 to TRBJ1-1; possible D gene TRBD1, 6 bases. V gave up 5 bases and J gave up 0 bases, with 19 bases separating them. Germline V lookup: CDR1 LNHDA, CDR2 SQIVND (reference sequence). The CDR3 length is 17 residues. The CDR3 reads CASSAWTVYPLNTEAFF. DNA of the CDR3: TGTGCCAGTAGTGCCTGGACAGTTTATCCACTGAACACTGAAGCTTTCTTT.

This chain links TRBV5-1 with TRBJ2-5; 13 bases match TRBD2. V trimming: 4 bases; J trimming: 2 bases; junction bases outside the gene matches: 11. From germline, CDR1 is SGHRS and CDR2 YFSETQ. CDR3 length equals 18 residues. Here the CDR3 reads CASSPGLAGAGLQETQYF. CDR3 nucleotides: TGCGCCAGCAGCCCCGGACTAGCGGGGGCCGGTCTGCAAGAGACCCAGTACTTC. Full variable domain (outside the CDR3, taken from reference TRBV5-1 and TRBJ2-5): KAGVTQTPRYLIKTRGQQVTLSCSPISGHRSVSWYQQTPGQGLQFLFEYFSETQRNKGNFPGRFSGRQFSNSRSEMNVSTLELGDSALYLCASSPGLAGAGLQETQYFGPGTRLLVL.

J is TRBJ1-1 and V is TRBV18; no definite D call. Germline V gene lookup returns CDR1 KGHSH and CDR2 LQKENI. The V end was cut by 3 bases, the J end by 0 bases, with 14 bases between. This CDR3 contains 16 residues. Written as DNA, the CDR3 is TGTGCCAGCTCACCCACACGGGATAGCCTGAACACTGAAGCTTTCTTT. As protein: CASSPTRDSLNTEAFF. Combining the CDR3 with reference TRBV18 and TRBJ1-1 gives the whole variable domain NAGVMQNPRHLVRRRGQEARLRCSPMKGHSHVYWYRQLPEEGLKFMVYLQKENIIDESGMPKERFSAEFPKEGPSILRIQQVVRGDSAAYFCASSPTRDSLNTEAFFGQGTRLTVV.

The V and J genes are TRBV5-6 and TRBJ1-1; maybe TRBD1 (6 bases). This CDR3 region has 15 residues. CDR1 is SGHDT and CDR2 is YYEEEE in the germline V gene. V lost 1 base, J lost 0 bases, and 10 bases lay in between. The chain's CDR3 is CASSLRQAMNTEAFF. The CDR3 DNA reads as TGTGCCAGCAGCTTGAGACAGGCCATGAACACTGAAGCTTTCTTT.

This chain links TRBV6-8 with TRBJ1-2; maybe TRBD1 (6 bases). The CDR3 loop spans 14 amino acids. V shed 10 bases and J shed 4 bases, with 19 bases lying between them. In germline, CDR1 is MNHGY, CDR2 SAAAGT. This CDR3 reads CATLQGRRFYGYTF. The CDR3 DNA is TGTGCCACATTGCAGGGGCGTCGGTTCTATGGCTACACCTTC.

The chain combines TRBV19 with TRBJ1-1; possibly TRBD1 for D (5 bases). CDR3 length equals 18 residues. Germline V gene lookup returns CDR1 LNHDA and CDR2 SQIVND (reference sequence). The V end was cut by 3 bases, the J end by 0 bases, with 20 bases between. CDR3 coding DNA: TGTGCCAGTAGTATGCGGCAGGGCGCTTTTTTGCTGAACACTGAAGCTTTCTTT. Protein: CASSMRQGAFLLNTEAFF.

This rearrangement joins TRBV30 to TRBJ2-7; D perhaps matches TRBD2 (6 bases). This CDR3 contains 14 residues. The germline CDR1 and CDR2 sequences are GTSNPN and SVGIG (reference sequence). V was clipped by 2 bases and J by 2 bases, with 13 bases between them. CDR3 protein: CAWSPPRTTYEQYF. The DNA for the CDR3 is TGTGCCTGGAGTCCCCCCCGGACTACCTACGAGCAGTACTTC.

DNA of the CDR3: TGTGCCAGCAGCCCCGGGACGGCTGAAGCTTTCTTT. It encodes CASSPGTAEAFF. This sequence joins TRBV12-3 or TRBV12-4 and TRBJ1-1; TRBD1 might be the D (5 bases). The CDR3 has 12 amino acids. V lost 6 bases and J 6 bases, leaving 11 bases between the germline ends.

The rearrangement uses TRBV5-1 and TRBJ2-2; no reliable D call. Trimming removed 0 bases at V and 7 bases at J, with 7 bases between. The CDR3 length is 13 residues. Germline V CDR1 and CDR2: SGHRS, YFSETQ. CDR3 coding DNA: TGCGCCAGCAGCTTGGCTCTATACGGGGAGCTGTTTTTT. Translating gives CASSLALYGELFF.

The chain links TRBV5-4 to TRBJ2-7, with TRBD2 identical over 7 bases. The germline V gene has CDR1 SGHNT and CDR2 YYREEE (reference sequence). The CDR3 runs 13 residues. V shed 2 bases and J 4 bases; nucleotides not matched to a gene: 3. The DNA of the CDR3 is TGTGCCAGCAGCTTCGGACTAGATTACGAGCAGTACTTC. It translates to CASSFGLDYEQYF.

This chain joins TRBV5-5 and TRBJ2-2, with D perhaps assigned TRBD1 or TRBD2 (5 bases each). Per the germline V gene, CDR1 is SGHKS and CDR2 is YYEKEE (reference sequence). CDR3 length: 14 residues. Trimming took off 3 bases at V and 4 bases at J, with 10 bases between the two ends. The CDR3: CASSWDPITGELFF. The CDR3 region has the DNA TGTGCCAGCAGCTGGGACCCCATCACCGGGGAGCTGTTTTTT.

The chain uses TRBV7-9 and TRBJ1-2, with D perhaps matching TRBD1 (5 bases). V was pared by 5 bases and J by 5 bases, with 9 bases between. The CDR3 covers 12 residues. Looked up from germline, CDR1 is SEHNR and CDR2 is FQNEAQ (reference sequence). CDR3 nucleotides: TGTGCCAGCAGCCCACCAGGGTATGGCTACACCTTC. Protein product: CASSPPGYGYTF.

This sequence joins TRBV18 and TRBJ1-1, with a weak D call TRBD1 (6 bases). This CDR3 is built from 13 residues. CDR1 and CDR2 (germline): KGHSH, LQKENI. Trimming shortened V by 6 bases and J by 8 bases, and 16 bases separated the two germline ends. CDR3: CASSPSKDSEAFF. CDR3 in DNA: TGTGCCAGCTCCCCCAGTAAGGACAGCGAAGCTTTCTTT.

The chain carries TRBV7-8 and TRBJ1-3; D is possibly TRBD1 (5 bases). The CDR3 length is 13 residues. Germline V lookup: CDR1 SGHVS, CDR2 FQNEAQ. Trimming shortened V by 5 bases and J by 8 bases, and 13 bases separated the two germline ends. This CDR3 is CASSGRMGDTIYF. In nucleotides, the CDR3 is TGTGCCAGCAGCGGACGGATGGGGGACACCATATATTTT.

The chain combines TRBV18 with TRBJ2-7; a weak D match, TRBD2 (6 bases). V lost 3 bases and J 3 bases, leaving 15 bases between the germline ends. CDR1 KGHSH and CDR2 LQKENI come from the germline V gene. CDR3 length equals 15 residues. The CDR3 is CASSPVGQGGYEQYF. The CDR3, as DNA: TGTGCCAGCTCACCCGTCGGGCAGGGAGGCTACGAGCAGTACTTC.